This TCR beta chain is drawn from a study of cytomegalovirus exposure and HLA in healthy donors. Researchers ran the PCR with 60 Vbeta and 13 Jbeta primers. Only in-frame clones appear in the TCRdb table, and some are missing; sequencing was by immunoSEQ multiplex PCR. This sample carries 38,000 or so clones, with 7.5% to 9.5% going to the ten biggest clones. Of note for this clone: No antigen is known for it.

Germline V gives CDR1 SGHTA, CDR2 FQGTGA. Trimming at V came to 5 bases and at J to 6 bases, leaving 8 bases not matched to a gene. The CDR3 contains 14 residues. Broader study findings: Across donors, presence/absence analyses took sequencing depth to be roughly uniform. In a later analysis, HLA-associated TCR beta chains were more clonally expanded than equally common others.

Input material: PBMCs. This receptor was taken from a man aged 35 to 55 in good health and CMV-seropositive. The chain recombines TRBV7-3 with TRBJ1-1; 8 bases are a match to TRBD1. CDR3 DNA: TGTGCCAGCAGCGTGACAGGGGATTTCTCTGAAGCTTTCTTT. Its protein is CASSVTGDFSEAFF. Full variable domain (outside the CDR3, taken from reference TRBV7-3 and TRBJ1-1): GAGVSQTPSNKVTEKGKYVELRCDPISGHTALYWYRQSLGQGPEFLIYFQGTGAADDSGLPNDRFFAVRPEGSVSTLKIQRTERGDSAVYLCASSVTGDFSEAFFGQGTRLTVV.